This T cell receptor (beta chain) was found in a study of blood T cell repertoires in COVID-19. Study summary: The United States, Italy and Spain provided the acute and convalescent COVID-19 samples. PBMCs, B-cell-depleted T cells, or T cells provided the cDNA or gDNA that made up the material.

Methods used by the authors: Quantification of nucleated cells was approximated via reference gene primer amplification. Repertoires were generated with immunoSEQ multiplex PCR, while TCRdb's copy carries only in-frame clones and drops some. The V and J calls and clone size are taken from that table; D and trimming were inferred from the DNA. The sample lists some 140,000 clones; around 78% were seen once. Germline values: CDR1 SNHLY, CDR2 FYNNEI. This CDR3 contains 14 residues. V lost 6 bases and J 2 bases, leaving 11 bases between the germline ends. The material sequenced was peripheral blood. The chain recombines TRBV2 with TRBJ1-5, with D possibly matching TRBD1 (6 bases). The TCR sequence derives from a human donor in a cohort sampled during active COVID-19. The CDR3 protein is CASRAQGGNQPQHF. CDR3 in DNA: TGTGCCAGCAGAGCACAGGGTGGCAATCAGCCCCAGCATTTT.